Following are 30 T cell receptor beta chains from one sample sequenced in a study of T cell responses to AZD1222 COVID-19 vaccine. The protocol was immunoSEQ multiplex PCR, while the TCRdb copy is restricted to in-frame clones and leaves out a portion. The sample has more than 95,000 clones, about 90% seen once; the top ten hold 6.5% to 9%. Specimen: peripheral blood, collected on day 0 of AZD1222 vaccination. These TCRs come from an adult in good health.

This chain links TRBV7-2 with TRBJ2-1; no definite D call. The CDR3 length is 15 residues. V lost 2 bases and J 2 bases, leaving 10 bases between the germline ends. The germline V gene encodes CDR1 SGHTA and CDR2 FQGNSA. In DNA, the CDR3 is TGTGCCAGCAGCTTAAAAATTTTTCCCTACAATGAGCAGTTCTTC. Its protein is CASSLKIFPYNEQFF.

CDR3 region: CASSPTGEGYNEQFF. DNA for the CDR3: TGCGCCAGCAGCCCGACAGGGGAGGGATACAATGAGCAGTTCTTC. The rearrangement links TRBV5-1 to TRBJ2-1; TRBD1 might be the D (8 bases). Trimming left V 4 bases short and J 4 bases short, with 15 bases between. The CDR3 sequence is 15 residues long. CDR1 and CDR2 (germline): SGHRS, YFSETQ.

The CDR3 reads CASSLGQMADTQYF. DNA for the CDR3: TGCGCCAGCAGCTTGGGACAGATGGCAGATACGCAGTATTTT. The chain links TRBV5-1 to TRBJ2-3, with a tentative D call TRBD1 (5 bases). The CDR3 covers 14 residues. Trimming left V 0 bases short and J 4 bases short, with 9 bases between. Germline V lookup: CDR1 SGHRS, CDR2 YFSETQ.

The rearrangement joins TRBV3-1 (or the pseudogene TRBV3-2) to TRBJ2-7; 7 positions agree with TRBD1. Germline trimming cut 4 bases from V and 4 bases from J; bases unmatched to any gene: 4. The germline gives CDR1 LGHDT, CDR2 YNNKEL (reference sequence). The CDR3 loop spans 13 amino acids. The CDR3 sequence is CASSRDSGYEQYF. For the CDR3, the DNA is TGTGCCAGCAGCCGGGACAGTGGATACGAGCAGTACTTC.

The chain recombines TRBV6-4 with TRBJ1-4; a possible D gene is TRBD1 (6 bases). CDR1 MRHNA and CDR2 SNTAGT come from the germline V gene. This CDR3 has 15 residues. Trimming stripped 0 bases from V and 7 bases from J, with 12 bases between. The DNA of the CDR3 is TGTGCCAGCAGTGACTCCCCGGGGGCTGGTGAAAAACTGTTTTTT. Amino acid sequence: CASSDSPGAGEKLFF.

The rearrangement joins TRBV5-1 to TRBJ2-1; 7 bases line up with TRBD1. Germline V CDR1 and CDR2: SGHRS, YFSETQ. J was trimmed by 6 bases and V by 4 bases; bases with no gene match: 16. The CDR3 sequence is 17 residues long. In DNA form, the CDR3 reads TGCGCCAGCAGCCCTGGTAGAGGGGGCTACGGTATCAATGAGCAGTTCTTC. Its translation: CASSPGRGGYGINEQFF.

V usage is TRBV28 and J usage is TRBJ2-2; unclear D gene. Germline V gene lookup returns CDR1 MDHEN and CDR2 SYDVKM. The CDR3 spans 14 residues. Trimming took 5 bases from V and 7 from J, leaving 14 bases between them. The chain's CDR3 is CASSPTREVGELFF. CDR3 sequence (DNA): TGTGCCAGCAGTCCGACCCGTGAGGTCGGGGAGCTGTTTTTT.

The V and J genes are TRBV19 and TRBJ2-2; D is uncertain. Trimming removed 7 bases from V and 0 bases from J, with 12 bases in between. Germline CDR1 is LNHDA and CDR2 is SQIVND (reference sequence). CDR3 length equals 15 residues. CDR3 DNA: TGTGCCAGTATAGAAAAGAACGCGAACACCGGGGAGCTGTTTTTT. Its translation is CASIEKNANTGELFF.

The chain combines TRBV25-1 with TRBJ2-2; 9 nucleotides align to TRBD1. CDR1 is MGHDK and CDR2 is SYGVNS in the germline V gene. V lost 4 bases, J lost 3 bases, and 0 bases stayed unmatched. The CDR3 is made up of 14 amino acids. CDR3 amino acids: CASSGQGDTGELFF. DNA of the CDR3: TGTGCCAGCAGTGGACAGGGGGACACCGGGGAGCTGTTTTTT.

Only one count was recorded for this clone. J is TRBJ2-5 and V is TRBV30, with D perhaps matching TRBD1 (7 bases). Trimming left V 7 bases short and J 5 bases short, with 14 bases between. The CDR3 is 12 amino acids. The germline CDR1 and CDR2 sequences are GTSNPN and SVGIG (reference sequence). This CDR3 reads CAFEQGRETQYF. CDR3 DNA sequence: TGTGCCTTTGAACAGGGGAGGGAGACCCAGTACTTC.

The J gene is TRBJ2-5, the V gene TRBV6-5; the D gene is possibly TRBD1 (5 bases). The CDR3 loop spans 15 amino acids. Trimming took 3 bases from V and 2 from J, leaving 13 bases between them. Germline CDR1 reads MNHEY; CDR2 reads SVGAGI. The CDR3 DNA sequence: TGTGCCAGCAGTTATCCCCAGGGTGGGCAAGAGACCCAGTACTTC. Translation: CASSYPQGGQETQYF.

This chain joins TRBV7-9 and TRBJ2-1; no firm D call. Trimming took off 5 bases at V and 0 bases at J, with 14 bases between the two ends. The germline V gene has CDR1 SEHNR and CDR2 FQNEAQ (reference sequence). The CDR3 has 16 amino acids. CDR3 DNA: TGTGCCAGCAGCCCCGCCCGTTCTAGCTCCTACAATGAGCAGTTCTTC. The encoded protein is CASSPARSSSYNEQFF. The full variable domain, rest sourced from reference TRBV7-9 and TRBJ2-1, is DTGVSQNPRHKITKRGQNVTFRCDPISEHNRLYWYRQTLGQGPEFLTYFQNEAQLEKSRLLSDRFSAERPKGSFSTLEIQRTEQGDSAMYLCASSPARSSSYNEQFFGPGTRLTVL.

V gene TRBV19 combines with J gene TRBJ1-1, with D possibly being TRBD1 (5 bases). V was shortened by 3 bases and J by 11 bases, with 10 bases between the two germline ends. Germline lookup yields CDR1 LNHDA and CDR2 SQIVND (reference sequence). The CDR3 has 11 amino acids. The chain's CDR3 is CASSMDIWAFF. As DNA, the CDR3 is TGTGCCAGTAGTATGGACATTTGGGCTTTCTTT.

The chain combines TRBV11-2 with TRBJ2-7; 9 bases agree with TRBD2. This CDR3 contains 16 residues. V was pared by 1 base and J by 4 bases, with 8 bases of the junction left unmatched. CDR1 and CDR2 from the germline V gene are SGHAT and FQNNGV. The CDR3 sequence is CASSLGTPSGVYEQYF. CDR3 sequence (DNA): TGTGCCAGCAGCTTAGGTACCCCTAGCGGGGTTTACGAGCAGTACTTC.

The V and J genes are TRBV27 and TRBJ2-7; 7 bases are a match to TRBD2. CDR3 size: 15 residues. The germline V gene has CDR1 MNHEY and CDR2 SMNVEV (reference sequence). The V segment lost 3 bases and the J segment 0 bases; nucleotides outside the gene matches: 5. The CDR3 is CASSLRETSSYEQYF. The CDR3 DNA reads as TGTGCCAGCAGTTTGCGGGAGACAAGCTCCTACGAGCAGTACTTC.

The V call is TRBV12-3 or TRBV12-4, the J call TRBJ1-5; D remains ambiguous. Trimming removed 6 bases from V and 11 bases from J, with 11 bases in between. This CDR3 is 11 amino acids long. The CDR3 loop is CASSSRTAQHF. The CDR3 bases are TGTGCCAGCAGCTCCCGTACGGCCCAGCATTTT.

V is TRBV6-1 and J is TRBJ2-7; D unclear. Trimming cost V 2 bases and J 2 bases, with 13 bases left between them. Germline loops: CDR1 MNHNS, CDR2 SASEGT. This CDR3 region has 15 residues. CDR3 protein: CASSEIAGSAYEQYF. The CDR3 nucleotides read TGTGCCAGCAGTGAAATTGCAGGATCGGCCTACGAGCAGTACTTC.

The CDR3 loop is CASRTVNNYGYTF. CDR3 nucleotides: TGTGCCAGCAGGACAGTCAATAACTATGGCTACACCTTC. The chain couples TRBV28 to TRBJ1-2; TRBD1 is a possible D gene (5 bases). The CDR3 spans 13 residues. Trimming pared 6 bases from V and 1 base from J, leaving 9 bases between. From germline, CDR1 is MDHEN and CDR2 SYDVKM.

The chain recombines TRBV3-1 (or the pseudogene TRBV3-2) with TRBJ1-1; D gene unclear. Germline CDR1 and CDR2: LGHDT and YNNKEL (reference sequence). CDR3 length: 14 amino acids. Trimming stripped 1 base from V and 0 bases from J, with 6 bases between. The CDR3 region is CASSQGIMNTEAFF. The DNA for the CDR3 is TGTGCCAGCAGCCAAGGCATAATGAACACTGAAGCTTTCTTT.

The J gene is TRBJ1-4, the V gene TRBV28, with D hard to call. Germline loops: CDR1 MDHEN, CDR2 SYDVKM. V was clipped by 1 base and J by 7 bases, with 13 bases between them. The CDR3 length is 15 residues. CDR3 nucleotide sequence: TGTGCCAGCAGTTTATATCGGGGAAGATTTGAAAAACTGTTTTTT. It is translated as CASSLYRGRFEKLFF.

The genes are TRBV6-5 and TRBJ1-5; 9 bases match TRBD1. This CDR3 contains 14 residues. From germline, CDR1 is MNHEY and CDR2 SVGAGI. V trimming: 2 bases; J trimming: 4 bases; junction bases outside the gene matches: 0. The CDR3 region is CASSYGQGNQPQHF. Here the CDR3 DNA reads TGTGCCAGCAGTTACGGACAGGGGAATCAGCCCCAGCATTTT.

This chain connects TRBV7-9 to TRBJ1-3; 7 nucleotides line up with TRBD1. CDR3 length equals 14 residues. V lost 6 bases and J lost 4; bases outside the gene matches: 6. The germline gives CDR1 SEHNR, CDR2 FQNEAQ (reference sequence). In DNA form, the CDR3 reads TGTGCCAGCAGATCAGACAGGGCCGGAAACACCATATATTTT. Translating gives CASRSDRAGNTIYF.

This clone was seen just once. The V and J genes are TRBV6-6 and TRBJ2-7; D tentatively fits TRBD1 or TRBD2 (6 bases each). Germline V gives CDR1 MNHNY, CDR2 SVGAGI (reference sequence). V was clipped by 7 bases and J by 8 bases, with 12 bases between them. The CDR3 covers 11 residues. The DNA of the CDR3 is TGTGCCAGCAAGGGGGGAGGACAGCAGTACTTC. This gives the protein CASKGGGQQYF.

The genes are TRBV19 and TRBJ1-6; D is unclear. CDR1 is LNHDA and CDR2 is SQIVND in the germline V gene (reference sequence). V lost 7 bases to trimming and J lost 9 bases, with 10 bases between them. The CDR3 sequence is 12 residues long. CDR3 residues: CASMGNSSPLHF. Here the CDR3 DNA reads TGTGCCAGTATGGGGAACAGTTCACCCCTCCACTTT.

The genes are TRBV12-3 or TRBV12-4 and TRBJ1-4, with D possibly TRBD1 on 5 matching bases. Trimming removed 5 bases at V and 8 bases at J, with 12 bases between. There are 13 residues in the CDR3. The CDR3: CASSPGEQEKLFF. CDR3 nucleotide sequence: TGTGCCAGCAGTCCGGGGGAGCAAGAAAAACTGTTTTTT.

A few counts support this clone. The rearrangement joins TRBV12-3 or TRBV12-4 to TRBJ2-7; D possibly corresponds to TRBD2 (5 bases). Trimming cost V 2 bases and J 6 bases, with 11 bases left between them. The CDR3 runs 13 residues. In DNA, the CDR3 is TGTGCCAGCAGTTTAACTAGGGTTGGCGAGCAGTACTTC. Amino acids: CASSLTRVGEQYF.

The V and J genes are TRBV7-9 and TRBJ2-3; D possibly corresponds to TRBD2 (5 bases). V was trimmed by 8 bases and J by 2 bases, leaving 17 bases between them. The germline V gene has CDR1 SEHNR and CDR2 FQNEAQ (reference sequence). The CDR3 is 15 amino acids. For the CDR3, the DNA is TGTGCCAGCGACGCCCGGTCGACTATCACAGATACGCAGTATTTT. This translates into CASDARSTITDTQYF. Together with reference TRBV7-9 and TRBJ2-3, the CDR3 gives the full variable domain: DTGVSQNPRHKITKRGQNVTFRCDPISEHNRLYWYRQTLGQGPEFLTYFQNEAQLEKSRLLSDRFSAERPKGSFSTLEIQRTEQGDSAMYLCASDARSTITDTQYFGPGTRLTVL.

This clone showed up just a few times. This chain links TRBV7-6 with TRBJ2-7; 7 positions match TRBD2. Trimming took 7 bases from V and 0 from J; bases not matched to a gene: 6. CDR1 and CDR2 from the germline V gene are SGHVS and FNYEAQ. This CDR3 contains 14 residues. In nucleotides, the CDR3 is TGTGCCAGCACCCCGTGGGGGGGCTCCTACGAGCAGTACTTC. Its protein product is CASTPWGGSYEQYF.

This clone was detected once. The V gene is TRBV5-6, the J gene TRBJ1-1, with a tentative D call TRBD1 (5 bases). Germline V gene sequence: CDR1 SGHDT, CDR2 YYEEEE. This CDR3 is 14 amino acids long. With 4 bases removed from V and 0 bases from J, the gap between germline ends came to 10 bases. The CDR3 reads CASSRGTVNTEAFF. The DNA for the CDR3 is TGTGCCAGCAGCCGGGGGACGGTGAACACTGAAGCTTTCTTT. Full variable domain (missing parts from reference TRBV5-6 and TRBJ1-1): DAGVTQSPTHLIKTRGQQVTLRCSPKSGHDTVSWYQQALGQGPQFIFQYYEEEERQRGNFPDRFSGHQFPNYSSELNVNALLLGDSALYLCASSRGTVNTEAFFGQGTRLTVV.

The gene calls are TRBV5-1 and TRBJ2-7, with a possible D match to TRBD1 (6 bases). The length of the CDR3 is 15 residues. Germline V gene data show CDR1 as SGHRS and CDR2 as YFSETQ. Trimming removed 0 bases from V and 2 bases from J, with 12 bases in between. The CDR3: CASSLVGASTYEQYF. As DNA, the CDR3 is TGCGCCAGCAGCTTGGTGGGGGCATCCACCTACGAGCAGTACTTC.